This T cell receptor (beta chain) was identified during a study of T cells after yellow fever vaccination. Whole-study findings and limits: Faster peaking, at day 5 versus 15, marked a secondary response that was weaker. Repertoires sorted by FACS could include abundant clonotypes that are contaminants from the bulk population.

With V trimmed by 2 bases and J by 8 bases, 3 bases remained unmatched. Germline V gives CDR1 SGDLS, CDR2 YYNGEE. The CDR3 totals 14 residues. This clonotype was observed a handful of times. Template switching by 5'RACE produced TCR cDNA, adding a universal primer site and UMIs. TCRdb called the 5' RACE reads again in MiXCR, with one record for every CDR3 protein. The sample shows fewer than 100,000 distinct CDR3 sequences, almost 9% of them seen only once. V and J are TRBV9 and TRBJ2-1; 11 nucleotides line up with TRBD2. This specimen was CD8+ T cells not binding an NS4B(214-222) dextramer, sorted from PBMCs, taken approximately 15 days after the first yellow fever vaccination. The receptor comes from a man aged 18 to 30 who received the YFV17D yellow fever vaccine. The CDR3: CASSVEGLADEQFF. CDR3 nucleotides: TGTGCCAGCAGCGTGGAGGGACTAGCGGATGAGCAGTTCTTC.